A selection of T cell receptor beta chains follows, all from one sample in a study of response to subunit inactivated influenza vaccine. Each CDR3 protein gets one entry after TCRdb re-called the RT-PCR reads with MiXCR. The repertoire holds about 540,000 distinct CDR3 sequences, with around 25% as singletons. These sequences were also reported in another study, on T cells expressing NK-cell markers.

The starting material was CD4+ T cells sorted from PBMCs, obtained 11 to 12 days after vaccination. These receptors originate from a man aged 45-60 years who received an inactivated influenza vaccine. Each CDR3 is given with its conserved first and last residue. Each record gives: J gene, clone size, D gene, V gene, CDR3 DNA, CDR3 protein. A D gene is named only where the DNA matches it firmly. Size tells how often a clone was seen (once, few, many) or the class of an expanded clone, and some rows leave it out.

j_call: TRBJ2-2; clone_size: -; d_call: TRBD1; v_call: TRBV4-1; cdr3_nt: TGCGCCAGCAGCCAAGGGACAGGGGGCTTAACTGGCGGGGAGCTGTTTTTT; cdr3_aa: CASSQGTGGLTGGELFF
j_call: TRBJ2-5; clone_size: -; d_call: TRBD2; v_call: TRBV12-3/TRBV12-4; cdr3_nt: TGTGCCAGCAGTTACCGGGAGGGCCAGGGGACCCAGTACTTC; cdr3_aa: CASSYREGQGTQYF
j_call: TRBJ1-6; clone_size: few; d_call: TRBD1; v_call: TRBV7-2; cdr3_nt: TGTGCCAGCAGCTTAGTTGGGACAGGGGGCTATAATTCACCCCTCCACTTT; cdr3_aa: CASSLVGTGGYNSPLHF
j_call: TRBJ1-5; clone_size: few; d_call: -; v_call: TRBV12-3/TRBV12-4; cdr3_nt: TGTGCCAGCACCACCACGGGTAGCAATCAGCCCCAGCATTTT; cdr3_aa: CASTTTGSNQPQHF
j_call: TRBJ2-6; clone_size: few; d_call: -; v_call: TRBV14; cdr3_nt: TGTGCCAGCAGCAAGGGGATAGGTACTGGGGCCAACGTCCTGACTTTC; cdr3_aa: CASSKGIGTGANVLTF
j_call: TRBJ2-7; clone_size: -; d_call: -; v_call: TRBV6-2/TRBV6-3; cdr3_nt: TGTGCCAGCAGAACCACGGCCCCCGGGCAACGATACGAGCAGTACTTC; cdr3_aa: CASRTTAPGQRYEQYF
j_call: TRBJ2-7; clone_size: few; d_call: -; v_call: TRBV29-1; cdr3_nt: TGCAGCGTCGTTACTACGTACGAGCAGTACTTC; cdr3_aa: CSVVTTYEQYF
j_call: TRBJ2-7; clone_size: -; d_call: TRBD2; v_call: TRBV4-3; cdr3_nt: TGCGCCAGCAGCCCCGGGACTAGCGGGAGTAGCGAGCAGTACTTC; cdr3_aa: CASSPGTSGSSEQYF
j_call: TRBJ2-5; clone_size: few; d_call: -; v_call: TRBV7-3; cdr3_nt: TGTGCCAGCAGCTTAAAAGTACAAGAGACCCAGTACTTC; cdr3_aa: CASSLKVQETQYF
j_call: TRBJ2-3; clone_size: many; d_call: TRBD2; v_call: TRBV9; cdr3_nt: TGTGCCAGCAGCGTAGGACTAGCGGGAGGTGGAGATACGCAGTATTTT; cdr3_aa: CASSVGLAGGGDTQYF
j_call: TRBJ2-2; clone_size: many; d_call: -; v_call: TRBV12-3/TRBV12-4; cdr3_nt: TGTGCCAGCAGTTTAGGGCAGACCACCGGGGAGCTGTTTTTT; cdr3_aa: CASSLGQTTGELFF
j_call: TRBJ2-7; clone_size: few; d_call: TRBD2; v_call: TRBV29-1; cdr3_nt: TGCAGCGTAAAGACTAGCGGGAGGATCGAGCAGTACTTC; cdr3_aa: CSVKTSGRIEQYF
j_call: TRBJ2-7; clone_size: -; d_call: -; v_call: TRBV5-1; cdr3_nt: TGCGCCAGCAGCCCCGCCGCCGTCAACGAGCAGTACTTC; cdr3_aa: CASSPAAVNEQYF
j_call: TRBJ2-7; clone_size: few; d_call: -; v_call: TRBV10-3; cdr3_nt: TGTGCCATCAGTGAAGACAGAGTCTACGAGCAGTACTTC; cdr3_aa: CAISEDRVYEQYF
j_call: TRBJ2-3; clone_size: -; d_call: -; v_call: TRBV12-3/TRBV12-4; cdr3_nt: TGTGCCAGCAGTCAGGGGTTGACAGATACGCAGTATTTT; cdr3_aa: CASSQGLTDTQYF
j_call: TRBJ1-1; clone_size: -; d_call: TRBD1; v_call: TRBV7-8; cdr3_nt: TGTGCCAGCAGCGCGGGGACAGGGGGGAACACTGAAGCTTTCTTT; cdr3_aa: CASSAGTGGNTEAFF
j_call: TRBJ2-5; clone_size: -; d_call: -; v_call: TRBV28; cdr3_nt: TGTGCCAGCAGTTTGAGGTCGGGGACTTCAGAGACCCAGTACTTC; cdr3_aa: CASSLRSGTSETQYF
j_call: TRBJ2-7; clone_size: few; d_call: TRBD2; v_call: TRBV5-5; cdr3_nt: TGTGCCAGCAGCTTTACCGGGACTAACTACGAGCAGTACTTC; cdr3_aa: CASSFTGTNYEQYF
j_call: TRBJ2-2; clone_size: -; d_call: -; v_call: TRBV5-1; cdr3_nt: TGCGCCAGCAGCTTGTTCGACGCGACCGGGGAGCTGTTTTTT; cdr3_aa: CASSLFDATGELFF
j_call: TRBJ2-7; clone_size: few; d_call: TRBD1; v_call: TRBV20-1; cdr3_nt: TGCAGTGCTAGAGATGGACAGGGGTCTGGCGAGCAGTACTTC; cdr3_aa: CSARDGQGSGEQYF
j_call: TRBJ2-1; clone_size: -; d_call: TRBD2; v_call: TRBV7-2; cdr3_nt: TGTGCCAGCAGCGCAAGACTAGCGGGGGGGCCCGATGAGCAGTTCTTC; cdr3_aa: CASSARLAGGPDEQFF
j_call: TRBJ2-5; clone_size: few; d_call: -; v_call: TRBV28; cdr3_nt: TGTGCCAGCAGTTTGTTCAGCCGGGAGACCCAGTACTTC; cdr3_aa: CASSLFSRETQYF
j_call: TRBJ1-1; clone_size: few; d_call: TRBD1; v_call: TRBV7-2; cdr3_nt: TGTGCCAGCAGCCCTTCGAGGGGGCGCACTGAAGCTTTCTTT; cdr3_aa: CASSPSRGRTEAFF
j_call: TRBJ1-1; clone_size: few; d_call: -; v_call: TRBV12-3/TRBV12-4; cdr3_nt: TGTGCCAGCACCGAGGACCAGAACACTGAAGCTTTCTTT; cdr3_aa: CASTEDQNTEAFF
j_call: TRBJ2-1; clone_size: -; d_call: TRBD1; v_call: TRBV10-3; cdr3_nt: TGTGCCATCAGGACAGGGCCCGCTACGGGGCAGAGCTCCTACAATGAGCAGTTCTTC; cdr3_aa: CAIRTGPATGQSSYNEQFF
j_call: TRBJ2-1; clone_size: -; d_call: TRBD2; v_call: TRBV3-1; cdr3_nt: TGTGCCAGCAGCAGGACTAGCGGGGGTCCGGCTGAGCAGTTCTTC; cdr3_aa: CASSRTSGGPAEQFF
j_call: TRBJ1-1; clone_size: -; d_call: -; v_call: TRBV4-3; cdr3_nt: TGCGCCAGCAGCCAGAGTACCTACCTGCTCGGGTTGAACACTGAAGCTTTCTTT; cdr3_aa: CASSQSTYLLGLNTEAFF
j_call: TRBJ2-7; clone_size: few; d_call: -; v_call: TRBV6-2/TRBV6-3; cdr3_nt: TGTGCCAGCAGTTCACGCCTCTCGGTCGAGCAGTACTTC; cdr3_aa: CASSSRLSVEQYF
j_call: TRBJ2-7; clone_size: -; d_call: TRBD1; v_call: TRBV4-3; cdr3_nt: TGCGCCAGCAGCCAAGAAGGAATAGGGGGCCTACCCTACGAGCAGTACTTC; cdr3_aa: CASSQEGIGGLPYEQYF
j_call: TRBJ2-5; clone_size: few; d_call: -; v_call: TRBV7-2; cdr3_nt: TGTGCCAGCAGCCGGGTCCCGGGGATCCAAGAGACCCAGTACTTC; cdr3_aa: CASSRVPGIQETQYF
j_call: TRBJ2-7; clone_size: -; d_call: -; v_call: TRBV25-1; cdr3_nt: TGTGCCAGCAGTGATCCATCGGAACTCTACGAGCAGTACTTC; cdr3_aa: CASSDPSELYEQYF
j_call: TRBJ2-5; clone_size: -; d_call: TRBD2; v_call: TRBV20-1; cdr3_nt: TGCAGTGCTCCCGGGACTAGCGGGGGGGCGGAGACCCAGTACTTC; cdr3_aa: CSAPGTSGGAETQYF
j_call: TRBJ2-2; clone_size: -; d_call: -; v_call: TRBV4-3; cdr3_nt: TGCGCCAGCAGATCAGGTCCCGGGGAGCTGTTTTTT; cdr3_aa: CASRSGPGELFF
j_call: TRBJ2-2; clone_size: -; d_call: TRBD1; v_call: TRBV6-1; cdr3_nt: TGTGCCATCGCCCCGACAGGGGGCTATACCGGGGAGCTGTTTTTT; cdr3_aa: CAIAPTGGYTGELFF
j_call: TRBJ2-4; clone_size: few; d_call: TRBD2; v_call: TRBV20-1; cdr3_nt: TGCAGTGCTGCCGGGACTAGCGGGGGGGGCCCAGGGATAGCCAAAAACATTCAGTACTTC; cdr3_aa: CSAAGTSGGGPGIAKNIQYF
j_call: TRBJ2-1; clone_size: few; d_call: -; v_call: TRBV5-1; cdr3_nt: TGCGCCAGCAGCGGGGGGGGGCGCAACAATGAGCAGTTCTTC; cdr3_aa: CASSGGGRNNEQFF
j_call: TRBJ2-7; clone_size: -; d_call: TRBD2; v_call: TRBV20-1; cdr3_nt: TGCAGTGCTCCGAGGGGCGGGAGGGACGAGCAGTACTTC; cdr3_aa: CSAPRGGRDEQYF
j_call: TRBJ2-3; clone_size: few; d_call: TRBD1; v_call: TRBV3-1; cdr3_nt: TGTGCCAGCAGCCAAGTCAGGGGGTACGCAGATACGCAGTATTTT; cdr3_aa: CASSQVRGYADTQYF
j_call: TRBJ2-1; clone_size: few; d_call: -; v_call: TRBV25-1; cdr3_nt: TGTGCCACCGCAGAGAAGAGGTCGAGCTCCTACAATGAGCAGTTCTTC; cdr3_aa: CATAEKRSSSYNEQFF
j_call: TRBJ2-1; clone_size: few; d_call: TRBD2; v_call: TRBV6-2/TRBV6-3; cdr3_nt: TGTGCCAGCAGGCAAAGCGGGAGGGCACACAATGAGCAGTTCTTC; cdr3_aa: CASRQSGRAHNEQFF
j_call: TRBJ2-1; clone_size: few; d_call: -; v_call: TRBV24-1; cdr3_nt: TGTGCCACCAGTGATTTTAGTAGCCCACCTTACAATGAGCAGTTCTTC; cdr3_aa: CATSDFSSPPYNEQFF
j_call: TRBJ2-1; clone_size: -; d_call: -; v_call: TRBV6-5; cdr3_nt: TGTGCCAGCAGTACTGACAGGAACTCCTACAATGAGCAGTTCTTC; cdr3_aa: CASSTDRNSYNEQFF
j_call: TRBJ2-4; clone_size: -; d_call: TRBD1; v_call: TRBV28; cdr3_nt: TGTGCCAGCAGTTCCCGGACAGGGCCGGTGGTAGCCAAAAACATTCAGTACTTC; cdr3_aa: CASSSRTGPVVAKNIQYF
j_call: TRBJ1-6; clone_size: -; d_call: -; v_call: TRBV10-3; cdr3_nt: TGTGCCATCAGAAAAGCGGGCGGAGCCTTTGGCGATTCACCCCTCCACTTT; cdr3_aa: CAIRKAGGAFGDSPLHF
j_call: TRBJ2-5; clone_size: -; d_call: -; v_call: TRBV29-1; cdr3_nt: TGCAGCGGAGGGGGGGGAGCGGGTCTCGGGGTGGAGACCCAGTACTTC; cdr3_aa: CSGGGGAGLGVETQYF
j_call: TRBJ2-1; clone_size: -; d_call: -; v_call: TRBV30; cdr3_nt: TGTGCCTGGAGCCAACCCAACAGGCGCAATGAGCAGTTCTTC; cdr3_aa: CAWSQPNRRNEQFF
j_call: TRBJ2-7; clone_size: few; d_call: -; v_call: TRBV12-3/TRBV12-4; cdr3_nt: TGTGCCAGCGGGAGGACTGCCTCCTACGAGCAGTACTTC; cdr3_aa: CASGRTASYEQYF
j_call: TRBJ1-3; clone_size: few; d_call: -; v_call: TRBV6-1; cdr3_nt: TGTGCCAGCAGACCAAGGACGGTCGGAAACACCATATATTTT; cdr3_aa: CASRPRTVGNTIYF
j_call: TRBJ2-7; clone_size: -; d_call: -; v_call: TRBV6-5; cdr3_nt: TGTGCCAGCAGTTACTGGCCGGGGGTTTACGAGCAGTACTTC; cdr3_aa: CASSYWPGVYEQYF
j_call: TRBJ2-7; clone_size: few; d_call: TRBD1; v_call: TRBV5-1; cdr3_nt: TGCGCCAGCAGCAAGGGACAGGAGGAAGGCGAGCAGTACTTC; cdr3_aa: CASSKGQEEGEQYF
j_call: TRBJ2-1; clone_size: -; d_call: -; v_call: TRBV6-2/TRBV6-3; cdr3_nt: TGTGCCAGCAGTCCCGGGATATCGCAGTTCTTC; cdr3_aa: CASSPGISQFF
j_call: TRBJ1-1; clone_size: -; d_call: -; v_call: TRBV27; cdr3_nt: TGTGCCAGATCGAGGAACACTGAAGCTTTCTTT; cdr3_aa: CARSRNTEAFF
j_call: TRBJ1-4; clone_size: few; d_call: TRBD1; v_call: TRBV7-2; cdr3_nt: TGTGCCAGCAGCTTAGCGTCAGGGGGCAATGAAAAACTGTTTTTT; cdr3_aa: CASSLASGGNEKLFF
j_call: TRBJ1-1; clone_size: few; d_call: -; v_call: TRBV6-4; cdr3_nt: TGTGCCAGCAGTGACAGGACAGAGAGCAGGGCTGAAGCTTTCTTT; cdr3_aa: CASSDRTESRAEAFF
j_call: TRBJ2-2; clone_size: few; d_call: -; v_call: TRBV4-1; cdr3_nt: TGCGCCAGCAGCGTCACGGGGGGCCGCACCGGGGAGCTGTTTTTT; cdr3_aa: CASSVTGGRTGELFF
j_call: TRBJ2-1; clone_size: -; d_call: -; v_call: TRBV5-1; cdr3_nt: TGCGCCAGCAGCTTGGCTGTTACTGCCTCCTACAATGAGCAGTTCTTC; cdr3_aa: CASSLAVTASYNEQFF
j_call: TRBJ2-7; clone_size: few; d_call: -; v_call: TRBV29-1; cdr3_nt: TGCAGCGTTGAAACTCAGGGGCAGGTTGGGCAGTACTTC; cdr3_aa: CSVETQGQVGQYF